This T cell receptor beta chain derives from a study of cytomegalovirus exposure and HLA in healthy donors. At the level of the study: Among the roughly 400 genotyped donors, approximately 81% were placed in the Caucasian-associated ancestry cluster.

As concerns this clone: Antigen unknown.

This PCR relied on a set of 60 Vbeta primers and 13 Jbeta primers. TCRdb's table, derived via immunoSEQ multiplex PCR, lists solely in-frame clones and lacks some. This sample carries around 100,000 clones, with about 0.59% going to the ten biggest clones. This CDR3 has 15 residues. Trimming removed 1 base from V and 5 bases from J, with 9 bases in between. CDR1 is LNHDA, CDR2 SQIVND, per germline (reference sequence). Study-level results: Sequencing likely produced, as an artifact, a cluster of highly shared sequence variants. Among TCR beta chains, those listed as cytomegalovirus-associated numbered around 180. What a later analysis showed was that several of the most significant clusters appeared linked to common viral pathogens.

Sample: PBMCs. The J gene is TRBJ2-6, the V gene TRBV19; the D gene is possibly TRBD1 (5 bases). The receptor's source is a man aged 45-65 years in good health and CMV-seronegative. In DNA form, the CDR3 reads TGTGCCAGTAGTATAGCCCAGGGAAGGGCCAACGTCCTGACTTTC. Residues: CASSIAQGRANVLTF.